The rows below give T cell receptor beta chains drawn from one sample of a study of blood T cell repertoires in COVID-19. The assay was immunoSEQ multiplex PCR, and TCRdb's table has in-frame clones only and misses some. The profile shows approximately 150,000 clones, about nine tenths of them singletons. Sequencing input: PBMCs or T cells enriched from blood (not recorded which). The receptors were sampled from a woman in her thirties or forties who had been exposed to COVID-19. Each CDR3 is given with its conserved first and last residue. D genes are given only for firm matches. Size is omitted from some rows. Given values are once, few, many or a class for expanded clones.

clone size	D gene	V gene	J gene	CDR3 protein	CDR3 DNA
-	TRBD2	TRBV5-4	TRBJ2-7	CASSPGLAGSVEQYF	TGTGCCAGCAGCCCCGGACTAGCGGGTTCTGTAGAGCAGTACTTC
-	-	TRBV4-1	TRBJ1-3	CASSPWGGSSGNTIYF	TGCGCCAGCAGCCCCTGGGGGGGGAGCTCTGGAAACACCATATATTTT
-	-	TRBV11-2	TRBJ2-3	CASSLEITATDTQYF	TGTGCCAGCAGCTTAGAAATCACAGCCACAGATACGCAGTATTTT
few	-	TRBV4-1	TRBJ2-3	CASSHSGADTQYF	TGCGCCAGCAGCCATTCCGGGGCAGATACGCAGTATTTT
many	TRBD1	TRBV6-1	TRBJ1-2	CASSEVYGTGGNSLYGYTF	TGTGCCAGCAGTGAAGTGTACGGGACAGGGGGCAACTCCCTATATGGCTACACCTTC
-	-	TRBV5-6	TRBJ2-5	CASSLSDRQYF	TGTGCCAGCAGCTTAAGCGATAGACAGTACTTC
-	-	TRBV21-1	TRBJ2-3	CASSKESNTDTQYF	TGTGCCAGCAGCAAAGAATCCAACACAGATACGCAGTATTTT
-	TRBD1	TRBV28	TRBJ1-5	CASSRDRGSYQPQHF	TGTGCCAGCAGCAGAGACAGGGGAAGTTATCAGCCCCAGCATTTT
-	TRBD2	TRBV29-1	TRBJ2-1	CAGLAGVGEQFF	TGCGCCGGACTAGCGGGAGTTGGTGAGCAGTTCTTC
-	TRBD1	TRBV2	TRBJ2-7	CASTETGGPYEQYF	TGTGCCAGCACTGAGACAGGGGGTCCCTACGAGCAGTACTTC
-	-	TRBV6-5	TRBJ1-1	CASTQLTGSTEAFF	TGTGCCAGCACCCAACTGACTGGGAGCACTGAAGCTTTCTTT
-	-	TRBV4-1	TRBJ1-5	CASSQEFGRASNQPQHF	TGCGCCAGCAGCCAAGAGTTTGGGAGGGCGAGCAATCAGCCCCAGCATTTT
-	-	TRBV29-1	TRBJ2-7	CSVLTGYEQYF	TGCAGCGTGTTAACAGGGTACGAGCAGTACTTC
-	TRBD2	TRBV7-2	TRBJ2-1	CASSQGLAGRDEQFF	TGTGCCAGCAGCCAAGGACTAGCGGGAAGGGATGAGCAGTTCTTC
-	-	TRBV28	TRBJ2-7	CASSYQQIAPSYEQYF	TGTGCCAGCAGTTATCAACAGATTGCCCCCTCCTACGAGCAGTACTTC
-	-	TRBV19	TRBJ2-1	CASSNWRRSYNEQFF	TGTGCCAGTAGTAATTGGCGGAGATCCTACAATGAGCAGTTCTTC
-	-	TRBV28	TRBJ1-4	CASSFPDSSMGKLFF	TGTGCCAGCAGTTTTCCCGACAGTTCTATGGGAAAACTGTTTTTT
-	-	TRBV12-2	TRBJ1-4	CASRLAITGGGKLFF	TGTGCAAGTCGCTTAGCGATAACAGGGGGCGGTAAACTGTTTTTT
-	-	TRBV11-2	TRBJ1-4	CASSLGIGRTKLFF	TGTGCCAGCAGCTTAGGGATCGGGAGGACCAAACTGTTTTTT
few	TRBD1	TRBV5-1	TRBJ2-7	CASSLTTGGYEQYF	TGCGCCAGCAGTTTAACTACAGGGGGCTACGAGCAGTACTTC
-	TRBD1	TRBV18	TRBJ2-7	CASSPSRGYEQYF	TGTGCCAGCTCACCGTCCAGGGGGTACGAGCAGTACTTC
-	-	TRBV27	TRBJ1-1	CASRRSGLGNTEAFF	TGTGCCAGCAGAAGATCAGGGTTAGGGAACACTGAAGCTTTCTTT
-	-	TRBV5-1	TRBJ1-6	CASSLVENSPLHF	TGCGCCAGCAGCTTGGTGGAGAATTCACCCCTCCACTTT
-	TRBD2	TRBV11-2	TRBJ2-7	CASSLLAGVAEQYF	TGTGCCAGCAGCTTACTAGCGGGAGTTGCCGAGCAGTACTTC
-	-	TRBV7-9	TRBJ1-5	CASSPILANQPQHF	TGTGCCAGCAGCCCGATCTTGGCCAATCAGCCCCAGCATTTT
-	TRBD1	TRBV2	TRBJ2-7	CASSASPGTGIGYF	TGTGCCAGCAGTGCGAGTCCCGGGACAGGGATTGGGTACTTC
-	-	TRBV6-5	TRBJ1-1	CASLRAGGGTEAFF	TGTGCCAGCCTCAGGGCGGGAGGGGGCACTGAAGCTTTCTTT
-	TRBD1	TRBV4-1	TRBJ1-2	CASSRSRQGNTHGYTF	TGCGCCAGCAGCCGCTCACGACAGGGAAATACCCATGGCTACACCTTC
few	TRBD1	TRBV19	TRBJ2-7	CASRTRGTFDEQYF	TGTGCCAGTAGGACCAGGGGGACGTTTGACGAGCAGTACTTC
-	TRBD1	TRBV6-5	TRBJ2-3	CASSYSGQGAYTQYF	TGTGCCAGCAGTTACTCTGGACAGGGGGCATATACGCAGTATTTT
once	TRBD2	TRBV11-2	TRBJ2-1	CASSLGSGGNEQFF	TGTGCCAGCAGCTTGGGGAGCGGGGGAAATGAGCAGTTCTTC
-	TRBD1	TRBV2	TRBJ1-3	CASSEQTGAGNTIYF	TGTGCCAGCAGTGAACAAACAGGGGCTGGAAACACCATATATTTT
-	TRBD1	TRBV19	TRBJ2-7	CASSAGQGYEQYF	TGTGCCAGTAGTGCGGGACAGGGCTACGAGCAGTACTTC
-	TRBD2	TRBV14	TRBJ2-1	CASRLAGKEATTPYNEQFF	TGTGCCAGCAGACTAGCGGGGAAAGAGGCTACGACCCCCTACAATGAGCAGTTCTTC
-	TRBD2	TRBV13	TRBJ2-1	CASSPSGSFSYNEQFF	TGTGCCAGCAGCCCTAGCGGGAGTTTCTCCTACAATGAGCAGTTCTTC
-	-	TRBV9	TRBJ2-7	CASGGSGYEQYF	TGTGCCAGCGGAGGTAGCGGCTACGAGCAGTACTTC
-	-	TRBV4-1	TRBJ2-7	CASSPHSIEQYEQYF	TGCGCCAGCAGCCCACATTCCATCGAACAGTACGAGCAGTACTTC
-	-	TRBV6-5	TRBJ1-2	CASSSPGIYGYTF	TGTGCCAGCAGTAGCCCGGGGATCTATGGCTACACCTTC
-	TRBD2	TRBV28	TRBJ2-7	CASSFLRGGVGEQYF	TGTGCCAGCAGTTTCCTGCGGGGAGGGGTAGGCGAGCAGTACTTC
-	TRBD1	TRBV2	TRBJ1-4	CASRGRTGSGEKLFF	TGTGCCAGCAGGGGGCGGACAGGATCTGGTGAAAAACTGTTTTTT
-	-	TRBV5-1	TRBJ2-2	CASSLTALNTGELFF	TGCGCCAGCAGCTTGACAGCCCTCAACACCGGGGAGCTGTTTTTT
once	TRBD1	TRBV5-1	TRBJ2-7	CASSLGMGLRDSSYEQYF	TGCGCCAGCAGCTTGGGGATGGGGCTTAGGGACAGCTCCTACGAGCAGTACTTC
-	-	TRBV6-5	TRBJ1-5	CASSRNRVRDQPQHF	TGTGCCAGCAGTCGAAACAGGGTAAGGGATCAGCCCCAGCATTTT
-	-	TRBV25-1	TRBJ2-3	CASEGDTQYF	TGTGCCAGTGAGGGAGATACGCAGTATTTT
-	-	TRBV28	TRBJ1-1	CASTVAGLDTEAFF	TGTGCCAGCACGGTAGCCGGGTTGGACACTGAAGCTTTCTTT
-	-	TRBV7-8	TRBJ2-7	CASSLRNAGAGREQYF	TGTGCCAGCAGCCTGAGGAATGCGGGGGCCGGCCGCGAGCAGTACTTC
-	-	TRBV6-5	TRBJ1-6	CASSSQRVSWDSPLHF	TGTGCCAGCAGTTCGCAGCGGGTATCTTGGGATTCACCCCTCCACTTT
-	-	TRBV6-6	TRBJ2-7	CASSFGSTYEQYF	TGTGCCAGCAGCTTCGGGTCCACCTACGAGCAGTACTTC
-	-	TRBV11-2	TRBJ2-7	CASSPRTGTTF	TGTGCCAGCAGCCCTAGGACGGGGACAACTTTC
-	-	TRBV7-6	TRBJ2-7	CASSLGQSGLSYEQYF	TGTGCCAGCAGCTTAGGCCAGAGTGGACTATCCTACGAGCAGTACTTC
few	TRBD1	TRBV19	TRBJ1-5	CASRLVGDRTNQPQHF	TGTGCCAGTAGGCTAGTCGGGGACAGGACCAATCAGCCCCAGCATTTT
-	-	TRBV6-5	TRBJ1-2	CASSPRGKRTYGYTF	TGTGCCAGCAGCCCCAGAGGGAAGAGAACCTATGGCTACACCTTC
-	TRBD1	TRBV28	TRBJ1-5	CASSLPTGVSNQPQHF	TGTGCCAGCAGTTTACCGACAGGGGTTAGCAATCAGCCCCAGCATTTT